This T cell receptor beta chain was documented in a study of blood T cell repertoires in COVID-19. In the authors' methods: Amplifying reference gene primers gave estimates of nucleated cell counts. The data were produced by immunoSEQ multiplex PCR, yet TCRdb's version contains in-frame clones alone and is incomplete. The V and J calls and clone size come from that table; D and trimming were worked out from the DNA. The sample records around 190,000 clones, about nine tenths being singletons. Specimen: peripheral blood. The receptor comes from a man aged 30 to 45 with acute or convalescent COVID-19.

CDR3 sequence: CSATRDEQFF. The CDR3, as DNA: TGCAGTGCTACCCGTGATGAGCAGTTCTTC. The chain couples TRBV20-1 to TRBJ2-1; unclear D gene. V was clipped by 4 bases and J by 8 bases, with 6 bases between them. From germline, CDR1 is DFQATT and CDR2 SNEGSKA (reference sequence). The length of the CDR3 is 10 residues.